These T cell receptor beta chains were read from a single sample in a study of blood T cells in healthy people across ages. TCRdb recomputed calls from the 5' RACE reads with MiXCR, one row per CDR3 protein. The sample consists of 800,000 or so distinct CDR3 sequences, around 62% of them appearing once. Specimen: blood. The receptors originated from a man aged 30 to 45 in good health. Both conserved end residues are part of each CDR3. The D gene is left open where the match is weak. The size entry is marked missing in some rows and otherwise reads once, few, many or a size class.

J gene: TRBJ2-1
V gene: TRBV7-2
clone size: many
D gene: NA
CDR3 DNA: TGTGCCAGCAGCTTAGCGCTCGGCTTAAGTGAGCAGTTCTTC
CDR3 protein: CASSLALGLSEQFF

J gene: TRBJ1-3
V gene: TRBV7-2
clone size: NA
D gene: TRBD1
CDR3 DNA: TGTGCCAGCAGACCACCGGGACAGGGTGCTGGAAACACCATATATTTT
CDR3 protein: CASRPPGQGAGNTIYF

J gene: TRBJ2-5
V gene: TRBV28
clone size: NA
D gene: NA
CDR3 DNA: TGTGCCAGCAGTTTATCGACCGGGTTGGGCACCATACAAGAGACCCAGTACTTC
CDR3 protein: CASSLSTGLGTIQETQYF

J gene: TRBJ2-5
V gene: TRBV29-1
clone size: few
D gene: NA
CDR3 DNA: TGCAGCGTTGCCTTTGGGTTAGCACAAGAGACCCAGTACTTC
CDR3 protein: CSVAFGLAQETQYF

J gene: TRBJ2-1
V gene: TRBV7-9
clone size: few
D gene: TRBD2
CDR3 DNA: TGTGCCAGCGGCCGTAGCGGGGAGTACAATGAGCAGTTCTTC
CDR3 protein: CASGRSGEYNEQFF

J gene: TRBJ2-5
V gene: TRBV7-2
clone size: NA
D gene: NA
CDR3 DNA: TGTGCCAGCAGCCCCAGACTAGTGGAGACCCAGTACTTC
CDR3 protein: CASSPRLVETQYF

J gene: TRBJ2-1
V gene: TRBV29-1
clone size: NA
D gene: NA
CDR3 DNA: TGCAGCGTTAAGAACGCAGGTCGGGGATTCTACAAGGAGCAGTTCTTC
CDR3 protein: CSVKNAGRGFYKEQFF

J gene: TRBJ2-1
V gene: TRBV6-6
clone size: NA
D gene: NA
CDR3 DNA: TGTGCCAGCAGCGGTGAGCTAGCGAGAAATGAGCAGTTCTTC
CDR3 protein: CASSGELARNEQFF

J gene: TRBJ2-1
V gene: TRBV7-2
clone size: NA
D gene: TRBD2
CDR3 DNA: TGTGCCAGCAGCTTAGTAGCGGGGGAGCGCGTCAATGAGCAGTTCTTC
CDR3 protein: CASSLVAGERVNEQFF

J gene: TRBJ1-2
V gene: TRBV3-1
clone size: NA
D gene: NA
CDR3 DNA: TGTGCCAGCAGCCAAGAAGGTAACTATGGCTACACCTTC
CDR3 protein: CASSQEGNYGYTF

J gene: TRBJ2-7
V gene: TRBV18
clone size: many
D gene: TRBD1
CDR3 DNA: TGTGCCAGCAGCCCGACAGGGGCCTACGAGCAGTACTTC
CDR3 protein: CASSPTGAYEQYF

J gene: TRBJ1-6
V gene: TRBV6-5
clone size: NA
D gene: NA
CDR3 DNA: TGTGCCAGCAGTTACTCTTTAAGGAGGGTAGATTCACCCCTCCACTTT
CDR3 protein: CASSYSLRRVDSPLHF

J gene: TRBJ1-5
V gene: TRBV12-3/TRBV12-4
clone size: NA
D gene: NA
CDR3 DNA: TGTGCCAGCAGTTTCGGGACGGAGAATCAGCCCCAGCATTTT
CDR3 protein: CASSFGTENQPQHF

J gene: TRBJ2-7
V gene: TRBV7-9
clone size: NA
D gene: TRBD2
CDR3 DNA: TGTGCCAGCAGCTCGCTTGGGACTAGTAAAGCCTACGAGCAGTACTTC
CDR3 protein: CASSSLGTSKAYEQYF